Below, 8 T cell receptor beta chains from the same sample are listed, as sequenced in a study of regulatory T cells in long-lasting Graves disease. Specified time point: persistent/refractory GD, antithyroid drugs over 5 years with positive TRAb. RNA extracted from PBMCs served as the sequencing template. iRepertoire HTBI primers and Arm-PCR of CDR3 regions built TCR beta libraries. MiXCR, run by TCRdb on the multiplex PCR reads, gives a single entry per CDR3 protein. Altogether 400,000 to 500,000 distinct CDR3 sequences are present, roughly a fifth being singletons, with the ten largest covering 14%. Sequencing was performed on peripheral blood mononuclear cells (PBMCs), taken when the disease was refractory, from a patient treated with antithyroid drugs. The receptor set was obtained from a female donor with Graves disease.

This clonotype came up many times. The CDR3 DNA is TGTGCCAGCAGTTTATCAGGGACCTTTAGGACCCAGTACTTC. Translated, it gives CASSLSGTFRTQYF. The chain has TRBV28 and TRBJ2-5, with D tentatively TRBD1 or TRBD2 (5 bases each). In germline, CDR1 is MDHEN, CDR2 SYDVKM. CDR3 length: 14 amino acids. Trimming removed 1 base from V and 7 bases from J, with 13 bases in between.

This clonotype was seen repeatedly, ten times or more. The chain combines TRBV15 with TRBJ2-5; 7 nucleotides match TRBD2. The CDR3 length is 13 residues. Looked up from germline, CDR1 is LNHNV and CDR2 is YYDKDF (reference sequence). Losses at the gene ends were 6 bases for V and 4 bases for J; bases not matched to a gene: 5. The CDR3 DNA reads as TGTGCCACCAGTTCTGGGGGGGGAGAGACCCAGTACTTC. This codes for CATSSGGGETQYF.

This chain uses TRBV15 with TRBJ2-7; D is uncertain. The CDR3 extends over 14 amino acids. With 0 bases removed from V and 0 bases from J, the gap between germline ends came to 6 bases. The V gene's germline CDR1 is LNHNV and CDR2 YYDKDF (reference sequence). The CDR3 loop reads CATSRDFGSYEQYF. CDR3 coding DNA: TGTGCCACCAGCAGAGATTTCGGCTCCTACGAGCAGTACTTC.

This clonotype was seen many times. The chain recombines TRBV2 with TRBJ1-2, with 7 positions matching TRBD1. Germline V gene lookup returns CDR1 SNHLY and CDR2 FYNNEI. The CDR3 is 17 amino acids. Germline trimming cut 0 bases from V and 4 bases from J; bases unmatched to any gene: 11. The chain's CDR3 is CASSEALDRKSSYGYTF. CDR3 bases: TGTGCCAGCAGTGAAGCGTTGGACAGGAAAAGCAGCTATGGCTACACCTTC. The complete variable domain, with remaining parts taken from reference TRBV2 and TRBJ1-2, reads EPEVTQTPSHQVTQMGQEVILRCVPISNHLYFYWYRQILGQKVEFLVSFYNNEISEKSEIFDDQFSVERPDGSNFTLKIRSTKLEDSAMYFCASSEALDRKSSYGYTFGSGTRLTVV.

At least ten counts were recorded for this clonotype. The chain joins TRBV30 to TRBJ1-1, with 7 bases matching TRBD1. This CDR3 region has 14 residues. The V segment lost 2 bases and the J segment 0 bases; nucleotides outside the gene matches: 3. From germline, CDR1 is GTSNPN and CDR2 SVGIG (reference sequence). The CDR3 here is CAWSPGQVNTEAFF. CDR3 DNA: TGTGCCTGGAGTCCCGGACAGGTGAACACTGAAGCTTTCTTT. Together with reference TRBV30 and TRBJ1-1, the CDR3 gives the full variable domain: SQTIHQWPATLVQPVGSPLSLECTVEGTSNPNLYWYRQAAGRGLQLLFYSVGIGQISSEVPQNLSASRPQDRQFILSSKKLLLSDSGFYLCAWSPGQVNTEAFFGQGTRLTVV.

The chain uses TRBV27 and TRBJ2-7; TRBD2 agrees at 14 bases. The CDR3 is 16 amino acids. After removal of 4 bases from V and 4 bases from J, the junction contained 6 bases not matched to a gene. From germline, CDR1 is MNHEY and CDR2 SMNVEV (reference sequence). The CDR3 here is CASSYFGTSGSYEQYF. The CDR3 nucleotides read TGTGCCAGCAGTTACTTCGGGACTAGCGGGAGTTACGAGCAGTACTTC.

The V gene is TRBV6-2 or TRBV6-3, the J gene TRBJ2-1; 12 bases agree with TRBD2. CDR1 is MNHEY and CDR2 is SVGEGT in the germline V gene. V dropped 6 bases and J dropped 6; count of bases not matched to a gene: 3. This CDR3 region has 14 residues. The CDR3 DNA is TGTGCCAGCAGACTAGCGGGAGGCCTCAATGAGCAGTTCTTC. It encodes CASRLAGGLNEQFF.

This clonotype has ten or more counts. The chain couples TRBV7-9 to TRBJ2-7; 11 bases match TRBD1. The CDR3 runs 15 residues. J lost 2 bases, V lost 5 bases, and 5 bases had no gene match. Germline V gene sequence: CDR1 SEHNR, CDR2 FQNEAQ (reference sequence). The CDR3 coding sequence is TGTGCCAGCAGCCCCGGGGACAGGGGGACCTACGAGCAGTACTTC. Translated: CASSPGDRGTYEQYF.